These 23 T cell receptor beta chains were sequenced from one sample in a study of blood T cell repertoires in COVID-19 (dated by TCRdb to 2018 to 2021). The library was built by means of the immunoSEQ multiplex PCR assay. Sourced from immuneACCESS, this table was stored by TCRdb with only in-frame sequences that have V and J called. A share of the clones is absent; for the studies checked, an unresolved V gene accounts for under half, and the remainder has no known explanation. This sample lists about 120,000 clones; roughly 79% were detected once. The ten most abundant clones make up 8.5% to 12% of the sample. The sequencing sample was made of peripheral blood. All receptors derive from a human donor in a cohort sampled during active COVID-19.

This clone has only a few counts. The chain employs TRBV24-1 and TRBJ2-7, with 9 bases identical to TRBD1. This CDR3 has 16 amino acids. The germline V gene encodes CDR1 KGHDR and CDR2 SFDVKD. Trimming at V came to 4 bases and at J to 2 bases, leaving 8 bases not matched to a gene. This CDR3 is CATSETGTGSPYEQYF. DNA for the CDR3: TGTGCCACCAGTGAGACCGGGACAGGGTCCCCCTACGAGCAGTACTTC.

CDR3 coding DNA: TGCGCCAGCAGCTTGTTCGGTCCCGCCCCCAATGAGCAGTTCTTC. Residues: CASSLFGPAPNEQFF. The rearrangement uses TRBV5-1 and TRBJ2-1; D not resolved. The CDR3 spans 15 residues. CDR1 and CDR2 (germline): SGHRS, YFSETQ. Trimming took off 1 base at V and 6 bases at J, with 14 bases between the two ends. The full variable domain, rest sourced from reference TRBV5-1 and TRBJ2-1, is KAGVTQTPRYLIKTRGQQVTLSCSPISGHRSVSWYQQTPGQGLQFLFEYFSETQRNKGNFPGRFSGRQFSNSRSEMNVSTLELGDSALYLCASSLFGPAPNEQFFGPGTRLTVL.

The chain links TRBV28 to TRBJ1-2, with D maybe TRBD1 (6 bases). The CDR3 consists of 17 residues. CDR1 and CDR2 from the germline V gene are MDHEN and SYDVKM. Trimming removed 6 bases at V and 2 bases at J, with 22 bases between. Here the CDR3 DNA reads TGTGCCAGCAGAAAACTCATGGTTGGCAGGGGCAACTATGGCTACACCTTC. Protein: CASRKLMVGRGNYGYTF.

The genes are TRBV20-1 and TRBJ2-1; D unresolved. Germline lookup yields CDR1 DFQATT and CDR2 SNEGSKA (reference sequence). The length of the CDR3 is 14 residues. V was shortened by 3 bases and J by 8 bases, with 17 bases between the two germline ends. The CDR3 is CSASPSGANYEQFF. CDR3 coding DNA: TGCAGTGCTAGTCCATCCGGTGCGAACTATGAGCAGTTCTTC.

V gene TRBV29-1 combines with J gene TRBJ1-2, with unresolved D. The CDR3 sequence is 13 residues long. Germline CDR1 is SQVTM and CDR2 is ANQGSEA. V was trimmed by 0 bases and J by 3 bases, leaving 8 bases between them. The chain's CDR3 is CSVEDPADYGYTF. The CDR3 DNA reads TGCAGCGTTGAAGACCCCGCGGACTATGGCTACACCTTC.

The chain uses TRBV7-9 and TRBJ2-7; D is unresolved. Trimming stripped 1 base from V and 2 bases from J, with 6 bases between. The CDR3 is made up of 13 amino acids. Germline V gene lookup returns CDR1 SEHNR and CDR2 FQNEAQ (reference sequence). The CDR3 nucleotides are TGTGCCAGCAGCTTAGGCGAAGCCTACGAGCAGTACTTC. Translated, it gives CASSLGEAYEQYF.

The rearrangement links TRBV6-5 to TRBJ1-4, with TRBD1 identical over 8 bases. After removal of 3 bases from V and 7 bases from J, the junction contained 7 bases not matched to a gene. The CDR3 consists of 15 residues. Germline V CDR1 and CDR2: MNHEY, SVGAGI. CDR3 protein: CASSYGSGGREKLFF. In nucleotides, the CDR3 is TGTGCCAGCAGTTATGGGTCAGGGGGCCGTGAAAAACTGTTTTTT.

About this clone itself: One end of the junction does not line up with germline, which may come from a read error. J is TRBJ2-7 and V is TRBV2, with 12 bases fitting TRBD2. This CDR3 comprises 16 residues. CDR1 SNHLY and CDR2 FYNNEI come from the germline V gene. CDR3 protein: CASRQGLAGPSFEQYF. The CDR3 nucleotides are TGTGCCAGCAGGCAGGGACTAGCGGGCCCCTCCTTCGAGCAGTACTTC. Full variable domain (outside the CDR3, taken from reference TRBV2 and TRBJ2-7): EPEVTQTPSHQVTQMGQEVILRCVPISNHLYFYWYRQILGQKVEFLVSFYNNEISEKSEIFDDQFSVERPDGSNFTLKIRSTKLEDSAMYFCASRQGLAGPSFEQYFGPGTRLTVT.

This chain uses TRBV6-2 or TRBV6-3 with TRBJ1-2, with TRBD1 matching over 8 bases. J gave up 6 bases and V 2 bases, and 8 bases lay outside the gene matches. Germline CDR1 reads MNHEY; CDR2 reads SVGEGT. CDR3 size: 15 residues. This CDR3 reads CASSYRAQGVHGYTF. The CDR3 region has the DNA TGTGCCAGCAGTTACCGGGCACAGGGGGTTCATGGCTACACCTTC.

The rearrangement links TRBV4-3 to TRBJ2-5; D is perhaps TRBD2 (5 bases). This CDR3 comprises 13 residues. Trimming took off 1 base at V and 7 bases at J, with 10 bases between the two ends. Germline V gene data show CDR1 as LGHNA and CDR2 as YSLEER. The CDR3 is CASSQVDRGTQYF. CDR3 nucleotide sequence: TGCGCCAGCAGCCAAGTCGATCGGGGGACCCAGTACTTC.

The genes are TRBV19 and TRBJ2-6; D not resolved. V dropped 3 bases and J dropped 0 bases, with 9 bases sitting between them. The CDR3 is made up of 16 amino acids. Germline values: CDR1 LNHDA, CDR2 SQIVND (reference sequence). For the CDR3, the DNA is TGTGCCAGTAGTATGGCCAGCGCCTCTGGGGCCAACGTCCTGACTTTC. Translating gives CASSMASASGANVLTF. Combining the CDR3 with reference TRBV19 and TRBJ2-6 gives the whole variable domain DGGITQSPKYLFRKEGQNVTLSCEQNLNHDAMYWYRQDPGQGLRLIYYSQIVNDFQKGDIAEGYSVSREKKESFPLTVTSAQKNPTAFYLCASSMASASGANVLTFGAGSRLTVL.

By sample fraction, this clone is large. The chain carries TRBV24-1 and TRBJ2-7; D remains ambiguous. Germline lookup yields CDR1 KGHDR and CDR2 SFDVKD. Trimming took 4 bases from V and 6 from J, leaving 6 bases between them. CDR3 length equals 11 residues. CDR3: CATSEGGEQYF. For the CDR3, the DNA is TGTGCCACCAGTGAAGGCGGCGAGCAGTACTTC.

This clone was seen only once. The CDR3 here is CASSQVRDKQYF. The CDR3 DNA is TGTGCCAGCAGCCAAGTACGGGACAAGCAGTACTTC. This chain connects TRBV14 to TRBJ2-4; TRBD1 might be the D (6 bases). Germline CDR1 reads SGHDN; CDR2 reads FVKESK. There are 12 residues in the CDR3. The ends were cut back, 1 base at V and 13 bases at J, with 11 bases in the middle.

The CDR3 is CASSLEGGSNQPQHF. Written as DNA, the CDR3 is TGTGCCAGCAGCTTAGAGGGGGGGAGCAATCAGCCCCAGCATTTT. The rearrangement links TRBV7-6 to TRBJ1-5; possibly TRBD1 for D (6 bases). CDR1 is SGHVS and CDR2 is FNYEAQ in the germline V gene. V lost 1 base, J lost 1 base, and 8 bases lay in between. This CDR3 has 15 amino acids.

The genes are TRBV18 and TRBJ1-1; D gene uncertain. The ends were cut back, 6 bases at V and 6 bases at J, with 14 bases in the middle. The germline V gene encodes CDR1 KGHSH and CDR2 LQKENI. CDR3 length: 13 residues. The CDR3 loop reads CASSPVESAEAFF. DNA of the CDR3: TGTGCCAGCTCCCCAGTCGAGTCGGCTGAAGCTTTCTTT.

In this sample, this clone turned up a few times. The chain employs TRBV5-1 and TRBJ1-2; the match to TRBD1 covers 8 bases. This CDR3 has 15 residues. Germline V CDR1 and CDR2: SGHRS, YFSETQ. V gave up 1 base and J gave up 1 base; unmatched junction bases: 3. CDR3 sequence (DNA): TGCGCCAGCAGCTTGCAGACAGGGGTTAACTATGGCTACACCTTC. Translated: CASSLQTGVNYGYTF. The entire variable domain, with the rest obtained from reference TRBV5-1 and TRBJ1-2, is as follows: KAGVTQTPRYLIKTRGQQVTLSCSPISGHRSVSWYQQTPGQGLQFLFEYFSETQRNKGNFPGRFSGRQFSNSRSEMNVSTLELGDSALYLCASSLQTGVNYGYTFGSGTRLTVV.

V gene TRBV28 combines with J gene TRBJ2-5, with 9 positions matching TRBD1. The germline V gene encodes CDR1 MDHEN and CDR2 SYDVKM. This CDR3 spans 16 amino acids. J was trimmed by 5 bases and V by 2 bases; bases with no gene match: 9. The CDR3 nucleotides are TGTGCCAGCAGTTTAGTAGGACAGGGGCTACGGGAGACCCAGTACTTC. This codes for CASSLVGQGLRETQYF.

The rearrangement links TRBV7-2 to TRBJ2-7; tentatively, D is TRBD1 (6 bases). V was trimmed by 7 bases and J by 0 bases, leaving 13 bases between them. The germline V gene has CDR1 SGHTA and CDR2 FQGNSA. The CDR3 is 14 amino acids. The CDR3 nucleotides are TGTGCCAGCACCCCCGGACAGAGCTCCTACGAGCAGTACTTC. Amino acids: CASTPGQSSYEQYF.

V usage is TRBV4-3 and J usage is TRBJ1-2; possible D gene TRBD1, 5 bases. Between the trimmed V and J ends, which lost 0 bases and 4 bases, there was a span of 9 bases. This CDR3 has 14 residues. Looked up from germline, CDR1 is LGHNA and CDR2 is YSLEER. This chain's CDR3 is CASSQDRAAYGYTF. In DNA form, the CDR3 reads TGCGCCAGCAGCCAAGACAGGGCCGCCTATGGCTACACCTTC.

The chain combines TRBV29-1 with TRBJ2-7, with D tentatively TRBD1 (6 bases). V gave up 3 bases and J gave up 3 bases, with 15 bases separating them. This CDR3 comprises 14 residues. Germline CDR1 SQVTM, CDR2 ANQGSEA. The CDR3: CSVESRDTLYEQYF. CDR3 coding DNA: TGCAGCGTTGAGTCTCGGGACACCCTCTACGAGCAGTACTTC.

The chain uses TRBV30 and TRBJ1-3, with 9 positions matching TRBD1. The V gene's germline CDR1 is GTSNPN and CDR2 SVGIG (reference sequence). Losses at the gene ends were 6 bases for V and 2 bases for J; bases not matched to a gene: 2. The CDR3 is made up of 13 amino acids. The CDR3: CACRDRAGNTIYF. As DNA, the CDR3 is TGTGCCTGCAGGGACAGGGCTGGAAACACCATATATTTT.

The rearrangement uses TRBV6-5 and TRBJ1-2; D possibly corresponds to TRBD1 (5 bases). Between the trimmed V and J ends, which lost 6 bases and 1 base, there was a span of 9 bases. Germline CDR1 MNHEY, CDR2 SVGAGI. The CDR3 runs 13 residues. Written as DNA, the CDR3 is TGTGCCAGCAGCTCAGGGCTTAACTATGGCTACACCTTC. Protein sequence: CASSSGLNYGYTF.

Only one count was recorded for this clone. V usage is TRBV5-3 and J usage is TRBJ2-7; D perhaps matches TRBD1 (6 bases). TRBV5-3 is filed as an ORF, its function uncertain. Trimming cost V 3 bases and J 0 bases, with 16 bases left between them. The CDR3 extends over 16 amino acids. The CDR3 reads CARSWGTRRSSYEQYF. The CDR3 coding sequence is TGTGCCAGAAGCTGGGGGACACGACGGAGCTCCTACGAGCAGTACTTC.